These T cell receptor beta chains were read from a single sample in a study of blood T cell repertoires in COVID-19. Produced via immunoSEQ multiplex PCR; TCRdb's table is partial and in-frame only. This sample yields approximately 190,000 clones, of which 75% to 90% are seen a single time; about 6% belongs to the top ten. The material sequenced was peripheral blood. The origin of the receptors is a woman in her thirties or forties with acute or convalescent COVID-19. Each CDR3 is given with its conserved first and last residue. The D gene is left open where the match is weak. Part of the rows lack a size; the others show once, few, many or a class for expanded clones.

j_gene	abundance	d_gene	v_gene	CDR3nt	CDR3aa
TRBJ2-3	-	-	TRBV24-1	TGTGCCACCTCAGACTCAGATACGCAGTATTTT	CATSDSDTQYF
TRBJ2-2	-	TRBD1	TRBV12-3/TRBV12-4	TGTGCCAGCCAACGACAGGGGGCCGGGGAGCTGTTTTTT	CASQRQGAGELFF
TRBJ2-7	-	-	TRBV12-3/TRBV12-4	TGTGCCAGCGGCCTGAACATCTACGAGCAGTACTTC	CASGLNIYEQYF
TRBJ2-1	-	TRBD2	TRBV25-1	TGTGCCAGCACTAGAGCGGGAGAAGAGCAGTTCTTC	CASTRAGEEQFF
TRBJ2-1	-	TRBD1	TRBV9	TGTGCCAGCAGCGTCGGACAGGGGGGATACAATGAGCAGTTCTTC	CASSVGQGGYNEQFF
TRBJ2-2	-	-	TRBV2	TGTGCCAGCAGTGATCGGGGGAGCCGGGAGCTGTTTTTT	CASSDRGSRELFF
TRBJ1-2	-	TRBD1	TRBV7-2	TGTGCCAGCAGCTTAGAACCGGGACAGACCTACACCTTC	CASSLEPGQTYTF
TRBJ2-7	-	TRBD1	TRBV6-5	TGTGCCAGCTGGGTAGGGACAGGGGGCTCCTACGAGCAGTACTTC	CASWVGTGGSYEQYF
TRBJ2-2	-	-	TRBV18	TGTGCCAGCTCCCAAGGACAGTACACCGGGGAGCTGTTTTTT	CASSQGQYTGELFF
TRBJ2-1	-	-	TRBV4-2	TGTGCCAGCAGCCACGAGCTTAATGAGCAGTTCTTC	CASSHELNEQFF
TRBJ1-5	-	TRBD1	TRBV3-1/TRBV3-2	TGTGCCAGCAGTTTAACCTTTACAGGGGATGATAATCAGCCCCAGCATTTT	CASSLTFTGDDNQPQHF
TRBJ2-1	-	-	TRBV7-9	TGTGCCAGCAGCACCCAAGGGGTAAGAGAGCCCTACAATGAGCAGTTCTTC	CASSTQGVREPYNEQFF
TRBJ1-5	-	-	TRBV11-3	TGTGCCAGCTTACGGGGAGGGGGAGATCAGCCCCAGCATTTT	CASLRGGGDQPQHF
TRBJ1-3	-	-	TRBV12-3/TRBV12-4	TGTGCCAGCAGCCCCGTTAGCTACACCATATATTTT	CASSPVSYTIYF
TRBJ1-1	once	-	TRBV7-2	TGTGCCAGCCAGGGGTCGACGAACACTGAAGCTTTCTTT	CASQGSTNTEAFF
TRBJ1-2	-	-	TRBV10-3	TGTGCCATCAGTGAGCCAACGACAGCCCGTGCCGCTAACTATGGCTACACCTTC	CAISEPTTARAANYGYTF
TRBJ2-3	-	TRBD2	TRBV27	TGTGCCAGCAGTCGCGTGGGTAGCGGGGGTGGGGGCACAGATACGCAGTATTTT	CASSRVGSGGGGTDTQYF
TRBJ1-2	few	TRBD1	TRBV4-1	TGCGCCAGCAGCCAAGTTTCGACAGGGGGCGGCTACACCTTC	CASSQVSTGGGYTF
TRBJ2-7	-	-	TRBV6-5	TGTGCCAGCAGTTACTCGATCGCGGCAGCCATCCACGAGCAGTACTTC	CASSYSIAAAIHEQYF
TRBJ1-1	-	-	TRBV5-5	TGTGCCAGCATCAAATCCGGGGGGTCTGAAGCTTTCTTT	CASIKSGGSEAFF
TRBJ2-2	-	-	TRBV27	TGTGCCAGCAATCTTTCCGGGGGGAACACCGGGGAGCTGTTTTTT	CASNLSGGNTGELFF
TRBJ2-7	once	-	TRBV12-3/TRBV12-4	TGTGCCAGCAGTTTAGGTGTTGGGCTCGAGCAGTACTTC	CASSLGVGLEQYF
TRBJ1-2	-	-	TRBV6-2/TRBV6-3	TGTGCCAGCAGTTCCACGACAGGAAGCGGCTACACCTTC	CASSSTTGSGYTF
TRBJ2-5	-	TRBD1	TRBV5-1	TGCGCCAGCAGCCCCGGGACAGAACAAGAGACCCAGTACTTC	CASSPGTEQETQYF
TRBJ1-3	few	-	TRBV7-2	TGTGCCAGCAGCCCGGGGGGGGTGAAGGGAAACACCATATATTTT	CASSPGGVKGNTIYF
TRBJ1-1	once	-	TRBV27	TGTGCCAGCGGTACCCTTGGGAGGGCTTTCTTT	CASGTLGRAFF
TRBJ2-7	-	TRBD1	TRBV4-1	TGCGCCAGCAGCCAAGACCCCGGGACAGGGGCCGAGCAGTACTTC	CASSQDPGTGAEQYF
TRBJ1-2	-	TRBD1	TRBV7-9	TGTGCCAGCAGCACCGGGACAGTCGGGGGCTACACCTTC	CASSTGTVGGYTF
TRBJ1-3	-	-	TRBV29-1	TGCAGCGTTACACCTACAGGGATTGGAAACACCATATATTTT	CSVTPTGIGNTIYF
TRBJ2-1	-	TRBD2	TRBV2	TGTGCCAGCAGCCGGGACTACATCAATGAGCAGTTCTTC	CASSRDYINEQFF
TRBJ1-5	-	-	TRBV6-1	TGTGCCAGCAGTGAACAGGGGAACGGCAATCAGCCCCAGCATTTT	CASSEQGNGNQPQHF
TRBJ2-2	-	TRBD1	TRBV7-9	TGTGCCAGCAGCTCTCAGGGGGTGTGGACCGGGGAGCTGTTTTTT	CASSSQGVWTGELFF
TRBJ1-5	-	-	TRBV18	TGTGCCAGCTCAGAGACCGGAGGTAATCAGCCCCAGCATTTT	CASSETGGNQPQHF
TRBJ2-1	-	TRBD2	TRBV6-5	TGTGCCAGCAGTTACTCTTCTAGCGGTTCCTACAATGAGCAGTTCTTC	CASSYSSSGSYNEQFF
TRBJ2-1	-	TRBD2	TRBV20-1	TGCAGTGCTAGGGGGGGGAGTGAGCAGTTCTTC	CSARGGSEQFF
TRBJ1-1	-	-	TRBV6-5	TGTGCCAGCAGTTACGGGGCCTGGAACACTGAAGCTTTCTTT	CASSYGAWNTEAFF
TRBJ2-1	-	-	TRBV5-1	TGCGCCAGCAGCTTGAACGGAGGATTTTACAATGAGCAGTTCTTC	CASSLNGGFYNEQFF
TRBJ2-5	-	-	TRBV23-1	TGCGCCAGCAGTCACCCCCGGCAGGGTTTCCAAGAGACCCAGTACTTC	CASSHPRQGFQETQYF
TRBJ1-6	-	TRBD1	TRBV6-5	TGTGCCAGCTCGTACAGGGGGCCGAATTCACCCCTCCACTTT	CASSYRGPNSPLHF
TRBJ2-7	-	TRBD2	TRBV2	TGTGCCAGATCTAGCGGGAGAGGAGAGCAGTACTTC	CARSSGRGEQYF
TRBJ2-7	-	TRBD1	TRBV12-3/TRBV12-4	TGTGCCAGCAGTCGGGGACAGGGGGTCGAGCAGTACTTC	CASSRGQGVEQYF
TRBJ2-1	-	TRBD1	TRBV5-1	TGCGCCAGCAGCTGGACTGGACAGGTCAACGAGCAGTTCTTC	CASSWTGQVNEQFF